These 24 T cell receptor beta chains were all obtained from the same sample, sequenced in a study of prognosis after radiotherapy for stage I lung cancer. Genomic DNA provided the template from which TCR beta CDR3 was amplified by two-round multiplex PCR. First-round PCR amplification was performed with primers specific to each TRBV and TRBJ gene. Each CDR3 protein gets one entry after TCRdb re-called the multiplex PCR reads with MiXCR. The profile covers some 39,000 distinct CDR3 sequences, with around 22% appearing a single time and less than 30% taken by the ten largest. The material was PBMCs, obtained before or after stereotactic body radiation therapy (not recorded which). These receptors came from a donor aged 50 or older with non-small cell lung cancer.

This clonotype was seen repeatedly, ten times or more. V gene TRBV6-1 combines with J gene TRBJ1-1; TRBD1 agrees at 12 bases. This CDR3 spans 15 amino acids. Germline CDR1 is MNHNS and CDR2 is SASEGT. V was clipped by 5 bases and J by 6 bases; unmatched bases: 7. The CDR3 loop is CASSTSGTGGSEAFF. The DNA of the CDR3 is TGTGCCAGCAGTACCTCCGGGACAGGGGGCTCTGAAGCTTTCTTT.

About this clonotype itself: Possible read error: a much larger clone is one base away. The chain has TRBV3-1 and TRBJ2-2, with D possibly matching TRBD1 (6 bases). This CDR3 region has 16 residues. Germline V gives CDR1 LGHDT, CDR2 YNNKEL (reference sequence). The CDR3 coding sequence is TGTGCCAGCAACCAAGGGGGTCAGGGGACCACCGGGGAGCTGTTTTTT. Its protein product is CASNQGGQGTTGELFF.

This clonotype came up many times. This chain uses TRBV5-5 with TRBJ2-5; TRBD1 aligns across 8 bases. Germline V gene sequence: CDR1 SGHKS, CDR2 YYEKEE (reference sequence). The CDR3 spans 15 residues. V dropped 5 bases and J dropped 5; count of bases not matched to a gene: 11. The CDR3 reads CASSFSGQGGETQYF. The CDR3 coding sequence is TGTGCCAGCAGTTTCTCCGGACAGGGCGGGGAGACCCAGTACTTC.

This clonotype has ten or more counts. The chain couples TRBV4-2 to TRBJ1-4, with a weak D call TRBD1 (6 bases). There are 15 residues in the CDR3. V lost 2 bases, J lost 7 bases, and 14 bases lay in between. CDR1 LGHNA and CDR2 YNFKEQ come from the germline V gene. This chain's CDR3 is CASSQSAGAAEKLFF. The CDR3 region has the DNA TGTGCCAGCAGCCAATCGGCAGGGGCCGCTGAAAAACTGTTTTTT.

Details on this clonotype: Since a far larger clone is one base different, this is likely a read error. The rearrangement joins TRBV7-2 to TRBJ1-3; no reliable D call. Germline lookup yields CDR1 SGHTA and CDR2 FQGNSA. The CDR3 is 15 amino acids. The CDR3 reads CASSLVPGSGNTLYF. CDR3 DNA: TGTGCCAGCAGCTTAGTCCCGGGGTCTGGAAACACCTTATATTTT.

There are many counts of this clonotype. The rearrangement uses TRBV10-3 and TRBJ2-1; D tentatively reads TRBD1 or TRBD2 (5 bases each). Trimming pared 1 base from V and 14 bases from J, leaving 15 bases between. Germline lookup yields CDR1 ENHRY and CDR2 SYGVKD. The CDR3 sequence is 13 residues long. The CDR3 protein is CAISEWEEGSKFF. DNA of the CDR3: TGTGCCATCAGTGAGTGGGAAGAGGGGAGCAAGTTCTTC.

The table lists this clonotype with many counts. This chain uses TRBV6-9 with TRBJ1-2; D is perhaps TRBD1 (6 bases). Trimming left V 4 bases short and J 8 bases short, with 17 bases between. The germline gives CDR1 MNHGY, CDR2 SVAAGI. The CDR3 has 14 amino acids. The CDR3 loop reads CASSSEGGLRGYTF. Written as DNA, the CDR3 is TGTGCCAGCAGTTCCGAGGGGGGGCTCAGGGGCTACACCTTC.

The sample holds many counts of this clonotype. The chain couples TRBV5-1 to TRBJ2-7; the D call may be TRBD1 or TRBD2 (6 bases each). CDR1 and CDR2 (germline): SGHRS, YFSETQ. V lost 0 bases and J 4 bases, leaving 11 bases between the germline ends. CDR3 length: 14 amino acids. Here the CDR3 reads CASSLVGGPYEQYF. CDR3 in DNA: TGCGCCAGCAGCTTGGTTGGGGGGCCGTACGAGCAGTACTTC.

The sample holds many counts of this clonotype. V and J are TRBV2 and TRBJ1-1; maybe TRBD1 (6 bases). V was clipped by 6 bases and J by 4 bases, with 12 bases between them. In germline, CDR1 is SNHLY, CDR2 FYNNEI. The CDR3 is made up of 13 amino acids. CDR3 DNA: TGTGCCAGCAGCCAGGGGTTTAGCACTGAAGCTTTCTTT. The encoded protein is CASSQGFSTEAFF.

The table lists this clonotype with many counts. The CDR3 DNA reads as TGCAGTGCTAGAAAATATCTAGGCGGGAGGGACTACGAGCAGTACTTC. Its protein is CSARKYLGGRDYEQYF. The rearrangement links TRBV20-1 to TRBJ2-7, with 9 bases identical to TRBD2. The CDR3 is 16 amino acids. Looked up from germline, CDR1 is DFQATT and CDR2 is SNEGSKA (reference sequence). Losses at the gene ends were 2 bases for V and 3 bases for J; bases not matched to a gene: 11.

This clonotype appeared many times. DNA of the CDR3: TGTGCCAGCAGCTCATTAGCCCGGAATGAGCAGTTCTTC. Translated, it gives CASSSLARNEQFF. The chain employs TRBV11-2 and TRBJ2-1; no definite D call. Trimming cost V 4 bases and J 7 bases, with 11 bases left between them. The CDR3 length is 13 residues. CDR1 and CDR2 from the germline V gene are SGHAT and FQNNGV.

Regarding this clonotype: One base separates it from a far larger clone, so it is likely a read error. The V and J genes are TRBV20-1 and TRBJ2-5; tentative D call: TRBD2 (6 bases). The J call may be faulty, since TRBJ2-1 better matches the DNA end. CDR1 is DFQATT, CDR2 SNEGSKA, per germline (reference sequence). This CDR3 contains 12 residues. CDR3 protein: CASGLIYNEQFF. In DNA, the CDR3 is TGCGCCAGCGGGCTCATTTACAATGAGCAGTTCTTC.

This clonotype was seen many times. The J gene is TRBJ1-2, the V gene TRBV27; D is unresolved. V was trimmed by 4 bases and J by 8 bases, leaving 11 bases between them. Germline V CDR1 and CDR2: MNHEY, SMNVEV (reference sequence). The CDR3 totals 12 residues. DNA of the CDR3: TGTGCCAGCAGTTCAACGACGTCCGGCTACACCTTC. Amino acids: CASSSTTSGYTF.

This clonotype was seen ten or more times. This chain uses TRBV5-1 with TRBJ2-5; D gene uncertain. The CDR3 runs to 13 residues. Germline V gene data show CDR1 as SGHRS and CDR2 as YFSETQ. V gave up 7 bases and J gave up 5 bases, with 15 bases separating them. The DNA for the CDR3 is TGCGCCAGCCAGTTCACCCTCGATGAGACCCAGTACTTC. This codes for CASQFTLDETQYF.

In its sample, this clonotype was seen many times. V and J are TRBV30 and TRBJ2-5; TRBD2 might be the D (6 bases). Per germline, CDR1 GTSNPN and CDR2 SVGIG (reference sequence). The V end was cut by 2 bases, the J end by 6 bases, with 16 bases between. There are 14 residues in the CDR3. The DNA for the CDR3 is TGTGCCTGGAGTAAGTCCCCTAGCGTCAAGACCCAGTACTTC. The encoded protein is CAWSKSPSVKTQYF.

This clonotype was counted at least ten times. The J gene is TRBJ2-3, the V gene TRBV20-1; 12 nucleotides agree with TRBD2. CDR1 DFQATT and CDR2 SNEGSKA come from the germline V gene (reference sequence). The CDR3 contains 16 residues. V dropped 8 bases and J dropped 8; count of bases not matched to a gene: 17. CDR3 sequence (DNA): TGCAGTTTTCAATCGCGGCTAGCGGGAGGGCCTAGTACGCAGTATTTT. Translating it yields CSFQSRLAGGPSTQYF.

This clonotype came up many times. CDR3 region: CSARDRGSSSPLHF. The CDR3 nucleotides read TGCAGTGCAAGGGACAGGGGCTCGAGTTCACCCCTCCACTTT. The genes are TRBV20-1 and TRBJ1-6; 10 bases map to TRBD1. CDR1 is DFQATT and CDR2 is SNEGSKA in the germline V gene (reference sequence). The ends lost 6 bases at V and 9 bases at J; junction bases unmatched: 8. The CDR3 sequence is 14 residues long.

The J gene is TRBJ1-5, the V gene TRBV19, with 10 positions matching TRBD1. The CDR3 has 16 residues. CDR1 is LNHDA and CDR2 is SQIVND in the germline V gene (reference sequence). The CDR3 spells CAAVTGGAVRYQPQHF. CDR3 DNA: TGTGCTGCCGTGACAGGGGGCGCTGTAAGGTATCAGCCCCAGCATTTT.

This clonotype appeared many times. V is TRBV7-6 and J is TRBJ1-3; D remains ambiguous. This CDR3 region has 16 residues. Germline CDR1 and CDR2: SGHVS and FNYEAQ. V lost 0 bases, J lost 2 bases, and 11 bases lay in between. The CDR3 reads CASSLAPGGTGNTIYF. The CDR3 DNA sequence: TGTGCCAGCAGCTTAGCCCCCGGAGGAACTGGAAACACCATATATTTT.

This clonotype appeared once. This chain joins TRBV7-8 and TRBJ1-5; D perhaps matches TRBD1 (5 bases). The CDR3 runs 18 residues. CDR1 SGHVS and CDR2 FQNEAQ come from the germline V gene. The V and J ends lost 3 bases and 5 bases respectively, with 23 bases between them. The CDR3 bases are TGTGCCAGCAGCTTCGGATTCGGGGCGGGGTTGGGGTATCAGCCCCAGCATTTT. Its protein product is CASSFGFGAGLGYQPQHF.

This clonotype was observed at least ten times. V is TRBV6-1 and J is TRBJ2-3, with D perhaps assigned TRBD1 or TRBD2 (5 bases each). Germline CDR1 and CDR2: MNHNS and SASEGT. Trimming removed 4 bases from V and 3 bases from J, with 14 bases in between. The CDR3 consists of 15 residues. DNA of the CDR3: TGTGCCAGCAGTGGAACCGGGGACGGTACAGATACGCAGTATTTT. It specifies CASSGTGDGTDTQYF.

With regard to this clonotype: This may come from a read error, since a much larger clone is one base off. V gene TRBV2 combines with J gene TRBJ1-1, with no clear D. Germline loops: CDR1 SNHLY, CDR2 FYNNEI. The CDR3 consists of 11 residues. CDR3 amino acids: CDRNKNTEAFF. DNA for the CDR3: TGTGACAGAAACAAGAACACTGAAGCTTTCTTT.

This clonotype has ten or more counts. The chain joins TRBV19 to TRBJ2-7; TRBD1 matches at 7 bases. Unmatched junction bases numbered 6, after V lost 3 bases and J lost 7 bases. The germline V gene encodes CDR1 LNHDA and CDR2 SQIVND (reference sequence). The CDR3 runs to 13 residues. As DNA, the CDR3 is TGTGCCAGTAGTATCGGACAGGTCGGGGAGCAGTACTTC. This codes for CASSIGQVGEQYF.

Many counts were recorded for this clonotype. The chain joins TRBV30 to TRBJ1-5; tentatively, D is TRBD1 (5 bases). V shed 2 bases and J shed 5 bases, with 13 bases lying between them. The V gene's germline CDR1 is GTSNPN and CDR2 SVGIG (reference sequence). The CDR3 is 14 amino acids. The CDR3 protein is CAWSFTQGDQPQHF. CDR3 sequence (DNA): TGTGCCTGGAGTTTTACCCAGGGAGATCAGCCCCAGCATTTT.